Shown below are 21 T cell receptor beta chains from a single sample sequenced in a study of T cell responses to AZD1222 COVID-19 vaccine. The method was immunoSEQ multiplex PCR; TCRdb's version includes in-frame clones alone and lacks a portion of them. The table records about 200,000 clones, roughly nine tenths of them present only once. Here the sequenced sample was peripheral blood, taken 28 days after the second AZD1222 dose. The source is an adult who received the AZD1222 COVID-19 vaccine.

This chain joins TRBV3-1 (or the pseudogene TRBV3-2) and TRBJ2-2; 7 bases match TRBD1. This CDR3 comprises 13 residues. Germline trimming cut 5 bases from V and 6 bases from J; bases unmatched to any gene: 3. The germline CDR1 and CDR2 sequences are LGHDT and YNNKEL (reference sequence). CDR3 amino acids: CASSRQGPGELFF. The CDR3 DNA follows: TGTGCCAGCAGCAGACAGGGCCCCGGGGAGCTGTTTTTT.

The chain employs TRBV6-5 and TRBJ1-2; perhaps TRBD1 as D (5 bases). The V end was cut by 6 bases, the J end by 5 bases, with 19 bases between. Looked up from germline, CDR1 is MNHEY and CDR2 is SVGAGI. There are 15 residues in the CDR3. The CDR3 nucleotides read TGTGCCAGCAGCGCTATCATGGGGCTGACATATGGCTACACCTTC. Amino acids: CASSAIMGLTYGYTF.

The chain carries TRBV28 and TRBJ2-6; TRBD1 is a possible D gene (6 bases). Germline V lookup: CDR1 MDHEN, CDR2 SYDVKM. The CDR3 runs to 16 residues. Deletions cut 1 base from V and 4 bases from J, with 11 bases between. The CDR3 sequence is CASSLYAGAGANVLTF. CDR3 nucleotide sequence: TGTGCCAGCAGTTTATACGCAGGGGCCGGGGCCAACGTCCTGACTTTC.

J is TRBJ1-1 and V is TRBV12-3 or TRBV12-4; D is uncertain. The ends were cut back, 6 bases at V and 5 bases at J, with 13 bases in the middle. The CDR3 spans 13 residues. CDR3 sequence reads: CASSLTKLTEAFF. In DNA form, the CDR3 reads TGTGCCAGCAGCCTAACCAAACTTACTGAAGCTTTCTTT.

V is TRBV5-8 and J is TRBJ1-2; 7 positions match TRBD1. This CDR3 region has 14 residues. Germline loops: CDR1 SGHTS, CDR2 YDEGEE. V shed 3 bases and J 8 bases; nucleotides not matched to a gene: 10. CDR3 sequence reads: CASSWTGGANGYTF. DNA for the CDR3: TGTGCCAGCAGCTGGACAGGAGGGGCTAACGGCTACACCTTC. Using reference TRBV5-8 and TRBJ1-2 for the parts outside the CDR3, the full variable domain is EAGVTQSPTHLIKTRGQQATLRCSPISGHTSVYWYQQALGLGLQFLLWYDEGEERNRGNFPPRFSGRQFPNYSSELNVNALELEDSALYLCASSWTGGANGYTFGSGTRLTVV.

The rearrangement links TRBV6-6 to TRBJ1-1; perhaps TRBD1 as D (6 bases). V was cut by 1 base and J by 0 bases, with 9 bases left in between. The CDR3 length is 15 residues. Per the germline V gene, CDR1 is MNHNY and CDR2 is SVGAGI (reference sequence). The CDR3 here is CASSYLQGLNTEAFF. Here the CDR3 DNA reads TGTGCCAGCAGTTACTTACAGGGATTGAACACTGAAGCTTTCTTT.

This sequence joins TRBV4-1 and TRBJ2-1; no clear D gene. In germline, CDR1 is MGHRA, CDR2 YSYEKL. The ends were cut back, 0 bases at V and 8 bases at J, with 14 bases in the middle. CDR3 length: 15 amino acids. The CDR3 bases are TGCGCCAGCAGCCAAGATGGGGTGGGAAGACATGAGCAGTTCTTC. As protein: CASSQDGVGRHEQFF.

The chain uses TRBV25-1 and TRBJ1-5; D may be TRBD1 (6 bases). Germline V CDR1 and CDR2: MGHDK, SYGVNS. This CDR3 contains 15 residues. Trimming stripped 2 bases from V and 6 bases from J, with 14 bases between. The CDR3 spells CASSEPGRDTQPQHF. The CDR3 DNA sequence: TGTGCCAGCAGTGAACCAGGACGGGACACTCAGCCCCAGCATTTT.

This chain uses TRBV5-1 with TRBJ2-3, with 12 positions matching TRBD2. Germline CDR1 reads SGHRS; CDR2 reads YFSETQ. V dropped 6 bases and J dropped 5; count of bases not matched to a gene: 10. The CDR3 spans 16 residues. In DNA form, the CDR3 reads TGCGCCAGCAACTCGCTAGCGGGAGGGCCGGGAGATACGCAGTATTTT. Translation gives CASNSLAGGPGDTQYF.

CDR3 nucleotide sequence: TGTGCCAGCGGCAATCGGGGAATGAACACTGAAGCTTTCTTT. It encodes CASGNRGMNTEAFF. The gene calls are TRBV19 and TRBJ1-1; no clear D gene. The CDR3 consists of 14 residues. Germline V gives CDR1 LNHDA, CDR2 SQIVND (reference sequence). V was clipped by 9 bases and J by 0 bases, with 14 bases between them.

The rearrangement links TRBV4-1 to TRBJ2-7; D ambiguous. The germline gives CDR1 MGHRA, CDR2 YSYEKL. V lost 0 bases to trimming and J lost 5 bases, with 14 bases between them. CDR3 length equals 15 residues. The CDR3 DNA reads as TGCGCCAGCAGCCAAGATCCGGCGCAGCCCAACGAGCAGTACTTC. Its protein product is CASSQDPAQPNEQYF.

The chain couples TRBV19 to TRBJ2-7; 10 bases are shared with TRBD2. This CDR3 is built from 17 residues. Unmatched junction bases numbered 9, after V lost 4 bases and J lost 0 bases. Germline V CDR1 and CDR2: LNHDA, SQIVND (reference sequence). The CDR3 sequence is CASSTLLKREGSYEQYF. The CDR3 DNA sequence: TGTGCCAGTAGTACCCTGCTGAAGCGGGAGGGCTCCTACGAGCAGTACTTC.

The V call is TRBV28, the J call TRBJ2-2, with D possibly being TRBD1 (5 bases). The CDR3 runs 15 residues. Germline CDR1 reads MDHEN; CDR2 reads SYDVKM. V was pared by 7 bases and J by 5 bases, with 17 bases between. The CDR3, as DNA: TGTGCCAGCACCCGCCCCCAGGGTAGTACCGGGGAGCTGTTTTTT. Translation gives CASTRPQGSTGELFF.

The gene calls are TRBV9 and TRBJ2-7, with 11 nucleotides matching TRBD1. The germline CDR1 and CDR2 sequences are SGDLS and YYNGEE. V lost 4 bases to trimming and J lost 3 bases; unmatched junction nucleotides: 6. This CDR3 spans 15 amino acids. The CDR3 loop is CASSPRDRGYYEQYF. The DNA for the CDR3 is TGTGCCAGCAGCCCCCGGGACAGGGGGTACTACGAGCAGTACTTC.

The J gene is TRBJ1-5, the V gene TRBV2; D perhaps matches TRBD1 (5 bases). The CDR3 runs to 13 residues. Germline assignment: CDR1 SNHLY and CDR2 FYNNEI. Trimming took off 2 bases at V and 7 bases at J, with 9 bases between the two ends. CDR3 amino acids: CASSEWGTQPQHF. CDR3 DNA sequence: TGTGCCAGCAGTGAATGGGGCACCCAGCCCCAGCATTTT.

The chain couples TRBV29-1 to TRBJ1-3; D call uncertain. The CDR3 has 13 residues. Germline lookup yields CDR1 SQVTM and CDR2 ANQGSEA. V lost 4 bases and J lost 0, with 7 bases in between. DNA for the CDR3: TGCAGCGTTGGAAGTTACTCTGGAAACACCATATATTTT. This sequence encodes CSVGSYSGNTIYF.

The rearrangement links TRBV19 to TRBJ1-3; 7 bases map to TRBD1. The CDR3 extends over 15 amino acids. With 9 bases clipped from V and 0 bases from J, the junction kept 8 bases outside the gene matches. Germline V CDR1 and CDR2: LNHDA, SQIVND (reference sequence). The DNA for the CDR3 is TGTGCCAGCGCCTATCGGGACAGCTCTGGAAACACCATATATTTT. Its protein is CASAYRDSSGNTIYF.

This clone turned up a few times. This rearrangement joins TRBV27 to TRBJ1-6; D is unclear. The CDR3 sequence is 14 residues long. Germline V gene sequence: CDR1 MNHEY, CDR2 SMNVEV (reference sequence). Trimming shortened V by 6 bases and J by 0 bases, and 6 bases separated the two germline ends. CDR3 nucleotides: TGTGCCAGCAGGGAAAGCTCCTATAATTCACCCCTCCACTTT. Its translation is CASRESSYNSPLHF.

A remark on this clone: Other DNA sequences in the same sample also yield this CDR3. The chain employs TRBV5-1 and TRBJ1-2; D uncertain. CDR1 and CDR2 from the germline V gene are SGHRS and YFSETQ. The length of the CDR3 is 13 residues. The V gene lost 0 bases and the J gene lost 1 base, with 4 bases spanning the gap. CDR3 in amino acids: CASSLDSNYGYTF. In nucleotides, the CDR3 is TGCGCCAGCAGCTTGGACAGTAACTATGGCTACACCTTC.

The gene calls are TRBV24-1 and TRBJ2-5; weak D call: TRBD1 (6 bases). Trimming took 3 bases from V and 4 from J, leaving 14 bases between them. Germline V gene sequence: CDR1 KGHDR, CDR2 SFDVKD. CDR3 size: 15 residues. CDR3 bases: TGTGCCACCAGTGATCCCGGGACATATAGAGAGACCCAGTACTTC. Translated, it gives CATSDPGTYRETQYF.

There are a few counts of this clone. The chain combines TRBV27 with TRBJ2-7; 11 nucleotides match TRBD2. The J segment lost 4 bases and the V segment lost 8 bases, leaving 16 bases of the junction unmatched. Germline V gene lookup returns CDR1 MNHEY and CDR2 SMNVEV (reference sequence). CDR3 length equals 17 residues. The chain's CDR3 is CASAQYPGTSGRYEQYF. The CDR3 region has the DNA TGTGCCAGCGCGCAATACCCCGGGACTAGCGGTCGGTACGAGCAGTACTTC.